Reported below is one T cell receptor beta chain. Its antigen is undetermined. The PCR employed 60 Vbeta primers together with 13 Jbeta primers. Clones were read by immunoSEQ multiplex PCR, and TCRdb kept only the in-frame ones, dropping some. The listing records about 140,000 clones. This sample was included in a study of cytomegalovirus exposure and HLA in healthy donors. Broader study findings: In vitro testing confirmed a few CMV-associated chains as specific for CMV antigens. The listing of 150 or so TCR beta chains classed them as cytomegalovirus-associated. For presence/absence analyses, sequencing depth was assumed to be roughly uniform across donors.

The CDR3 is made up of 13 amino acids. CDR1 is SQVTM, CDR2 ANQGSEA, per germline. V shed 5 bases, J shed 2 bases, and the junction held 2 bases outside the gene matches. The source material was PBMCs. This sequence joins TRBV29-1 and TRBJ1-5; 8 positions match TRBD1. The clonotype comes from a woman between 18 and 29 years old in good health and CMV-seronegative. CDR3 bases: TGCAGCGTTCAGGGACAGGGCAATCAGCCCCAGCATTTT. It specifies CSVQGQGNQPQHF.